These T cell receptor beta chains were read from a single sample in a study of blood T cell repertoires in COVID-19. Data came from immunoSEQ multiplex PCR; TCRdb stores just in-frame clones and leaves some out. The top ten hold roughly 8.9% of the sample, which has about 76,000 clones, 75% to 85% seen once. What was sequenced was peripheral blood. These receptors were taken from a man in his fifties with COVID-19, enrolled during active disease. The CDR3 runs from the conserved cysteine through the conserved F or W. The order of the fields is J gene, V gene, clone size, D gene, CDR3 DNA, CDR3 protein. A D gene is named only where the DNA matches it firmly. Only some rows state a clone size, as once, few, many or a class for expanded clones.

J gene: TRBJ2-7; V gene: TRBV5-5; clone size: .; D gene: TRBD1; CDR3 DNA: TGTGCCAGCACCCCCGGACAGGGCAGGGCCTACGAGCAGTACTTC; CDR3 protein: CASTPGQGRAYEQYF
J gene: TRBJ1-4; V gene: TRBV3-1/TRBV3-2; clone size: .; D gene: TRBD1; CDR3 DNA: TGTGCCAGCAGCCAAGCCGGGACAGGCGGGGGAAAACTGTTTTTT; CDR3 protein: CASSQAGTGGGKLFF
J gene: TRBJ2-5; V gene: TRBV10-1; clone size: .; D gene: TRBD1; CDR3 DNA: TGCGCCAGCAGCCCGGGACAGATACAAGAGACCCAGTACTTC; CDR3 protein: CASSPGQIQETQYF
J gene: TRBJ2-3; V gene: TRBV7-9; clone size: .; D gene: TRBD2; CDR3 DNA: TGTGCCAGCAGCTTAGGGCTCCTAGCGGGAACAGATACGCAGTATTTT; CDR3 protein: CASSLGLLAGTDTQYF
J gene: TRBJ2-6; V gene: TRBV5-1; clone size: .; D gene: TRBD2; CDR3 DNA: TGCGCCAGCAGCTTGGGGACTAGAGCTGGGGCCAACGTCCTGACTTTC; CDR3 protein: CASSLGTRAGANVLTF
J gene: TRBJ1-1; V gene: TRBV5-1; clone size: .; D gene: .; CDR3 DNA: TGCGCCAGCAGCTTGAGGTCAGGGAGGATGAACACTGAAGCTTTCTTT; CDR3 protein: CASSLRSGRMNTEAFF
J gene: TRBJ2-1; V gene: TRBV27; clone size: .; D gene: .; CDR3 DNA: TGTGCCAGCAGTCCTAGGGGGGGTTTCAATGAGCAGTTCTTC; CDR3 protein: CASSPRGGFNEQFF
J gene: TRBJ2-1; V gene: TRBV9; clone size: .; D gene: .; CDR3 DNA: TGTGCCAGCAGCACCAGGGAAGGTGAGCAGTTCTTC; CDR3 protein: CASSTREGEQFF
J gene: TRBJ1-5; V gene: TRBV3-1/TRBV3-2; clone size: few; D gene: .; CDR3 DNA: TGTGCCAGCAGCCAAGATTCAGGGGAGAATCAGCCCCAGCATTTT; CDR3 protein: CASSQDSGENQPQHF
J gene: TRBJ1-2; V gene: TRBV30; clone size: .; D gene: .; CDR3 DNA: TGTGCCCTACCCGGCGGCGATAACTATGGCTACACCTTC; CDR3 protein: CALPGGDNYGYTF
J gene: TRBJ1-6; V gene: TRBV4-2; clone size: .; D gene: .; CDR3 DNA: TGTGCCAGCAGCCAAGATCTTAGACCTAGAAATTCACCCCTCCACTTT; CDR3 protein: CASSQDLRPRNSPLHF
J gene: TRBJ1-3; V gene: TRBV3-1/TRBV3-2; clone size: .; D gene: TRBD1; CDR3 DNA: TGTGCCAGCAGCCAAACTGGACAGGGAACTGGAAACACCATATATTTT; CDR3 protein: CASSQTGQGTGNTIYF
J gene: TRBJ1-4; V gene: TRBV25-1; clone size: .; D gene: .; CDR3 DNA: TGTGCCAGCAGTGAATCCAGGTCAATACTGTTTTTT; CDR3 protein: CASSESRSILFF
J gene: TRBJ1-2; V gene: TRBV15; clone size: .; D gene: .; CDR3 DNA: TGTGCCACCAGCAGTTCAGGGACTAACTATGGCTACACCTTC; CDR3 protein: CATSSSGTNYGYTF
J gene: TRBJ2-6; V gene: TRBV5-4; clone size: .; D gene: TRBD1; CDR3 DNA: TGTGCCAGCAGCTCGGACAGGGACCCCGTTGGGGCCAACGTCCTGACTTTC; CDR3 protein: CASSSDRDPVGANVLTF
J gene: TRBJ1-1; V gene: TRBV6-4; clone size: .; D gene: .; CDR3 DNA: TGTGCCAGCAGTGATACCGACAGGAACACTGAAGCTTTCTTT; CDR3 protein: CASSDTDRNTEAFF
J gene: TRBJ1-2; V gene: TRBV19; clone size: .; D gene: .; CDR3 DNA: TGTGCCAGTAGTCCTACCCCGCGGCAGGACTTATATGGCTACACCTTC; CDR3 protein: CASSPTPRQDLYGYTF
J gene: TRBJ2-5; V gene: TRBV19; clone size: .; D gene: .; CDR3 DNA: TGTGCCAGTAGTATGAGTCAGGGGTCAGAGACCCAGTACTTC; CDR3 protein: CASSMSQGSETQYF
J gene: TRBJ2-7; V gene: TRBV10-3; clone size: .; D gene: TRBD1; CDR3 DNA: TGTGCCATCAGTCAAATTTCCGGGACAGGCTCCTACGAGCAGTACTTC; CDR3 protein: CAISQISGTGSYEQYF
J gene: TRBJ1-2; V gene: TRBV4-1; clone size: .; D gene: TRBD1; CDR3 DNA: TGCGCCAGCAGCCTCCCGGACAGGGTAAGAGGCTACACCTTC; CDR3 protein: CASSLPDRVRGYTF
J gene: TRBJ1-5; V gene: TRBV10-3; clone size: .; D gene: TRBD1; CDR3 DNA: TGTGCCATCAGTGACCCAGGGGGGACATCGAGCAATCAGCCCCAGCATTTT; CDR3 protein: CAISDPGGTSSNQPQHF
J gene: TRBJ2-1; V gene: TRBV11-1; clone size: .; D gene: .; CDR3 DNA: TGTGCCAGCAGCTTACTCCAGGGGACCTACAATGAGCAGTTCTTC; CDR3 protein: CASSLLQGTYNEQFF
J gene: TRBJ1-2; V gene: TRBV4-1; clone size: once; D gene: .; CDR3 DNA: TGCGCCAGCAGCCCCCCAGGGAACTATGGCTACACCTTC; CDR3 protein: CASSPPGNYGYTF
J gene: TRBJ1-3; V gene: TRBV14; clone size: .; D gene: .; CDR3 DNA: TGTGCCAGCAGCATACCTCAGGGGAGCTCTGGAAACACCATATATTTT; CDR3 protein: CASSIPQGSSGNTIYF
J gene: TRBJ1-2; V gene: TRBV27; clone size: .; D gene: TRBD1; CDR3 DNA: TGTGCCAGCAGAGACAGGGGGTCCGGATATGGCTACACCTTC; CDR3 protein: CASRDRGSGYGYTF
J gene: TRBJ1-5; V gene: TRBV7-9; clone size: .; D gene: .; CDR3 DNA: TGTGCCAGCAGCTTACCCGGGTCTAGCAATCAGCCCCAGCATTTT; CDR3 protein: CASSLPGSSNQPQHF
J gene: TRBJ2-5; V gene: TRBV29-1; clone size: .; D gene: .; CDR3 DNA: TGCAGCGTTGAGTTAGGGGGAGAGACCCAGTACTTC; CDR3 protein: CSVELGGETQYF
J gene: TRBJ1-4; V gene: TRBV7-2; clone size: .; D gene: .; CDR3 DNA: TGTGCCAGCAGCTTAGGGGGCGCCGGTAATGAAAAACTGTTTTTT; CDR3 protein: CASSLGGAGNEKLFF
J gene: TRBJ1-1; V gene: TRBV2; clone size: .; D gene: .; CDR3 DNA: TGTGCCAGCAGGAGGTGGCCGAACACTGAAGCTTTCTTT; CDR3 protein: CASRRWPNTEAFF
J gene: TRBJ2-1; V gene: TRBV19; clone size: .; D gene: .; CDR3 DNA: TGTGCCAGTAGTATAGATCCCGGGGTGAGGGAGCAGTTCTTC; CDR3 protein: CASSIDPGVREQFF
J gene: TRBJ1-1; V gene: TRBV6-5; clone size: .; D gene: .; CDR3 DNA: TGTGCCAGCATTTCTGGGGGGATGGGAGGCACTGAAGCTTTCTTT; CDR3 protein: CASISGGMGGTEAFF
J gene: TRBJ2-7; V gene: TRBV5-1; clone size: .; D gene: .; CDR3 DNA: TGCGCCAGCAGCCCGGACTCCTTGCGGGACGAGCAGTACTTC; CDR3 protein: CASSPDSLRDEQYF
J gene: TRBJ2-1; V gene: TRBV7-9; clone size: .; D gene: .; CDR3 DNA: TGTGCCAGCAGCTCGAGACTAATGGATGAGCAGTTCTTC; CDR3 protein: CASSSRLMDEQFF
J gene: TRBJ1-5; V gene: TRBV19; clone size: .; D gene: .; CDR3 DNA: TGTGCCAGTAGCCGGGGGACGGTAGAGAATCAGCCCCAGCATTTT; CDR3 protein: CASSRGTVENQPQHF
J gene: TRBJ1-6; V gene: TRBV10-2; clone size: .; D gene: TRBD1; CDR3 DNA: TGCGCCAGCAGTGCTGTAGGACAGGACAATTCACCCCTCCACTTT; CDR3 protein: CASSAVGQDNSPLHF
J gene: TRBJ1-2; V gene: TRBV2; clone size: .; D gene: .; CDR3 DNA: TGTGCCAGCAGCCCGACAGGAACTAACTATGGCTACACCTTC; CDR3 protein: CASSPTGTNYGYTF
J gene: TRBJ2-7; V gene: TRBV9; clone size: .; D gene: TRBD2; CDR3 DNA: TGTGCCAGCAGCGGACCTTCTAGCGGAGGTACCTACGAGCAGTACTTC; CDR3 protein: CASSGPSSGGTYEQYF
J gene: TRBJ1-3; V gene: TRBV29-1; clone size: many; D gene: .; CDR3 DNA: TGCAGCGTTGCGTCTACCTCTGGAAACACCATATATTTT; CDR3 protein: CSVASTSGNTIYF
J gene: TRBJ2-5; V gene: TRBV30; clone size: .; D gene: .; CDR3 DNA: TGTGCCTGGAGCAAACAGGAGGGAGAGACCCAGTACTTC; CDR3 protein: CAWSKQEGETQYF
J gene: TRBJ1-6; V gene: TRBV18; clone size: .; D gene: TRBD1; CDR3 DNA: TGTGCCAGCTCACTCAAAGACAGGGGAAATTCACCCCTCCACTTT; CDR3 protein: CASSLKDRGNSPLHF
J gene: TRBJ2-3; V gene: TRBV29-1; clone size: .; D gene: .; CDR3 DNA: TGCAGCGTTGAAGATGCCCCACTGTCAGATACGCAGTATTTT; CDR3 protein: CSVEDAPLSDTQYF
J gene: TRBJ2-2; V gene: TRBV7-6; clone size: .; D gene: .; CDR3 DNA: TGTGCCAGCATCCGGGACTCTAACACCGGGGAGCTGTTTTTT; CDR3 protein: CASIRDSNTGELFF
J gene: TRBJ1-1; V gene: TRBV4-3; clone size: .; D gene: TRBD1; CDR3 DNA: TGCGCCAGCGCGGACAGGGACACTGAAGCTTTCTTT; CDR3 protein: CASADRDTEAFF
J gene: TRBJ2-4; V gene: TRBV2; clone size: .; D gene: .; CDR3 DNA: TGTGCCAGCAGTGGGCAGGGGTTGATGACCAAAAACATTCAGTACTTC; CDR3 protein: CASSGQGLMTKNIQYF
J gene: TRBJ2-5; V gene: TRBV7-2; clone size: .; D gene: .; CDR3 DNA: TGTGCCAGCAGCTTTGGGGAGGAGACCCAGTACTTC; CDR3 protein: CASSFGEETQYF
J gene: TRBJ1-1; V gene: TRBV15; clone size: .; D gene: .; CDR3 DNA: TGTGCCACCAGCAGGACAATCCTGAACACTGAAGCTTTCTTT; CDR3 protein: CATSRTILNTEAFF
J gene: TRBJ2-7; V gene: TRBV7-9; clone size: .; D gene: TRBD1; CDR3 DNA: TGTGCCAGCAGCTCTAGACAGGACAGGGTTGGCGAGCAGTACTTC; CDR3 protein: CASSSRQDRVGEQYF
J gene: TRBJ2-3; V gene: TRBV15; clone size: .; D gene: .; CDR3 DNA: TGTGCCATCTGCACAGATACGCAGTATTTT; CDR3 protein: CAICTDTQYF
J gene: TRBJ1-1; V gene: TRBV6-4; clone size: .; D gene: .; CDR3 DNA: TGTGCCTCCTCACTGAACGGGGACACTGAAGCTTTCTTT; CDR3 protein: CASSLNGDTEAFF
J gene: TRBJ2-1; V gene: TRBV5-1; clone size: .; D gene: TRBD2; CDR3 DNA: TGCGCCAGCAGCTTCACCGTAGCGGGTGTTTACAATGAGCAGTTCTTC; CDR3 protein: CASSFTVAGVYNEQFF
J gene: TRBJ1-2; V gene: TRBV6-5; clone size: few; D gene: .; CDR3 DNA: TGTGCCAGCAGTTACGATAGTGGGGCTGTCTATGGCTACACCTTC; CDR3 protein: CASSYDSGAVYGYTF